This T cell receptor beta chain was captured by sequencing in a study of T cell changes during pregnancy in multiple sclerosis. Method: immunoSEQ multiplex PCR; TCRdb's copy keeps in-frame clones and lacks some. Found here are under 45,000 clones, about 88% of them singletons; the top ten hold 0.9% to 1.5%. J lost 7 bases, V lost 0 bases, and 3 bases had no gene match. CDR3 length: 16 amino acids. Germline V lookup: CDR1 MNHEY, CDR2 SVGAGI. This clone came up a few times. The V gene is TRBV6-5, the J gene TRBJ2-1; 13 bases map to TRBD2. The receptor was derived from a female donor with multiple sclerosis, enrolled in a pregnancy study. Sequenced here: CD4+ T cells from peripheral blood mononuclear cells, sampled in the second trimester of pregnancy. The CDR3 sequence is CASSYSGTSGANEQFF. In DNA, the CDR3 is TGTGCCAGCAGTTACTCAGGGACTAGCGGGGCTAATGAGCAGTTCTTC.